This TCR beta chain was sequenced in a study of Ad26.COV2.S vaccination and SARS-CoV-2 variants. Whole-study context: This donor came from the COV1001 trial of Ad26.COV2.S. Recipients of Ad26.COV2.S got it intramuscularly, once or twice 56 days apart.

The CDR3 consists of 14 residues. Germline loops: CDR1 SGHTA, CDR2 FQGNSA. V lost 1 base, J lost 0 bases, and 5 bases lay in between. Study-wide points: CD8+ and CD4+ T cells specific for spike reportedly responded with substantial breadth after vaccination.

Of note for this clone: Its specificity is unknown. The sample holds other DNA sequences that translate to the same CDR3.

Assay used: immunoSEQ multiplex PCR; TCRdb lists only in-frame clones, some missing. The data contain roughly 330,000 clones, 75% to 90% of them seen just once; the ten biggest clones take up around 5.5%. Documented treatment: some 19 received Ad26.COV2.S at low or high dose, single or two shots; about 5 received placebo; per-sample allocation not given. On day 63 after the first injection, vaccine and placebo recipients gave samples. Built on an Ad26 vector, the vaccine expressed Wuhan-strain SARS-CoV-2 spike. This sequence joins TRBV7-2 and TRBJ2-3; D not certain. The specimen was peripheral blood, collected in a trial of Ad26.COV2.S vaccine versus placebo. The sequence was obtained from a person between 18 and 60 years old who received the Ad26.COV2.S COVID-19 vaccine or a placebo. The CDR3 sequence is CASSLVGSTDTQYF. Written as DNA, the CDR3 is TGTGCCAGCAGCTTAGTTGGGAGCACAGATACGCAGTATTTT.